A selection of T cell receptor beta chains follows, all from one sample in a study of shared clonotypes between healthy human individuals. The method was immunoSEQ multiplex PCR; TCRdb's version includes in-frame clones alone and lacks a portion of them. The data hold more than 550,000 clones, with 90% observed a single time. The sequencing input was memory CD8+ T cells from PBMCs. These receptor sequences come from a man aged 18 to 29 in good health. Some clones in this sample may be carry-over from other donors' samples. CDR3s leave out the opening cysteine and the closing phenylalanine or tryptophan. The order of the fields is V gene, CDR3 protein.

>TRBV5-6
ASSPRGSSYGYT
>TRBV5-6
ASSLAGGETQY
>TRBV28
ASSLINPGLTHDEQF
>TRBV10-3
AISELNTEAF
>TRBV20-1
SAPRRYGYT
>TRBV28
ASSLSRIGGNEQY
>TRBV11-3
ASSPRLNSYNEQF
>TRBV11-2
ASSLVAGVREQY
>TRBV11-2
ASSPLRGQPQH
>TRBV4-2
ASSPGTNGELF
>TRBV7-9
ASSLAHSNQPQH
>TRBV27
ASSPRDYNTDTQY
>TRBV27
ASKPGQGLGYT
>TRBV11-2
ASSLAGRSYEQY
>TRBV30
AWSGSFLSYNEQF
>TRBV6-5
ASRPGGNQPQH
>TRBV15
ATSRDGGDTEAF
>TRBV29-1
SVVGSSGHEQF
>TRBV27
ASSLRDGNQPQH
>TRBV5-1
ASRSGEPAF
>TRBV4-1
ASSQDGRRNTDTQY
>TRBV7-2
ASSWRLAGGSYNEQF
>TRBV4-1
ASSQDNPRISEKLF
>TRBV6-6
ASIRTGNTEAF
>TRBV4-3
ASSQDFGNTGELF
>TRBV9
ASSAEGLAELYEQY
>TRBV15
ATSTGTGLGGTEAF
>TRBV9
ASSTNTGELF
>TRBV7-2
ASSPHRTDTQY
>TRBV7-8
ASSSSIYEQY
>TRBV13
ASMDRGVSGNTIY
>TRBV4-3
ASSQVSVGGEGSDTQY
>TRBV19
ASRGASNQPQH
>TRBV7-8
AGSEPQADTQY
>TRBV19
ASSSNGHFYEQY
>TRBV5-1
ASSFPRVGPTNNEQF
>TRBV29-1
SVVETLDVGYT
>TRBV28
ASSYGTQY
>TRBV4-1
ASSQEGGGPYEQY
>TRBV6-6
ASSPSYIQY
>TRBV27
ASSFTSSYNEQF
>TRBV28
ASSPPGETDTQY
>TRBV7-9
ASSLRLGKNDTEAF
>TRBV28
ASSLVSAHEQF
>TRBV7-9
ASSLRQGVGRPSPYEQY
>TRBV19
ASSGLSPELRYEQY
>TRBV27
ASRAYNEQF
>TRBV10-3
AISEGSTGGETQY
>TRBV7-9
ASGGSHEQY
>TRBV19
ASSFATGSGQPQH
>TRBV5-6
ASNLGRNTEAF
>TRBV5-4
ASSLDHGYDTEAF
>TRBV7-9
ASSPRWGPRFDEQF
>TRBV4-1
ASSQAENLPYEQY
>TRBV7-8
ASSPTGNQPQH
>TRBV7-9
ASSLDSSGSLWNNEQF
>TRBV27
ASRGPQPGVDEQF
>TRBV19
ASSFSQGARTEAF
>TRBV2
ASSARAGNTGELF
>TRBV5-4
ASSQGGGGNGYT